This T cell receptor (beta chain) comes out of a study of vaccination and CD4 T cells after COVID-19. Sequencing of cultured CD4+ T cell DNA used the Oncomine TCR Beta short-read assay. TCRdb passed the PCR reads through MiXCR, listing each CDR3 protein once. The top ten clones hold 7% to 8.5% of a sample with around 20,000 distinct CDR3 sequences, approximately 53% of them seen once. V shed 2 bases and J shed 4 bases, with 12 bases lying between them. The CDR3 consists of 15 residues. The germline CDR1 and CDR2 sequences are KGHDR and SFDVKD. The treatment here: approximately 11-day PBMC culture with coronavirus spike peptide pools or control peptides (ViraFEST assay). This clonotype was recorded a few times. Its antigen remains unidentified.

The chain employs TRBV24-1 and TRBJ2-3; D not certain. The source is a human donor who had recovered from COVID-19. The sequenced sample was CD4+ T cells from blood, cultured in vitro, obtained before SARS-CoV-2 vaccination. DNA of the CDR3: TGTGCCACCAGTGATTCCGAACCTGGGGCAGATACGCAGTATTTT. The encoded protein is CATSDSEPGADTQYF.